The entry below describes one TCR beta chain. Germline V gives CDR1 SGDLS, CDR2 YYNGEE. V was shortened by 4 bases and J by 5 bases, with 19 bases between the two germline ends. The CDR3 loop spans 17 amino acids. This sample was taken from a study of blood T cell repertoires in COVID-19. Only in-frame clones appear in the TCRdb table, and some are missing; sequencing was by immunoSEQ multiplex PCR. In the table there are some 93,000 clones, around 79% of which are singletons. The V and J genes are TRBV9 and TRBJ1-6; TRBD1 might be the D (6 bases). This receptor was taken from a human donor in a cohort sampled during active COVID-19. Sample: peripheral blood. In nucleotides, the CDR3 is TGTGCCAGCAGCTTCGCTGGGGGGGCATCCGATAATTCACCCCTCCACTTT. It encodes CASSFAGGASDNSPLHF. The whole variable domain, filled in from reference TRBV9 and TRBJ1-6, reads DSGVTQTPKHLITATGQRVTLRCSPRSGDLSVYWYQQSLDQGLQFLIQYYNGEERAKGNILERFSAQQFPDLHSELNLSSLELGDSALYFCASSFAGGASDNSPLHFGNGTRLTVT.